Presented here are 30 T cell receptor beta chains from one specimen sequenced in a study of cytomegalovirus exposure and HLA in healthy donors. PCR amplification relied on 60 Vbeta primers (plus 13 Jbeta primers). Profiling relied on immunoSEQ multiplex PCR, and the TCRdb table lists in-frame clones only, not all of them. The sample includes a few hundred thousand clones, about 70% seen only once; the top ten take roughly 2%. The specimen sequenced was PBMCs. These receptors all come from a woman under 40 in good health and CMV-seronegative.

The chain joins TRBV30 to TRBJ2-7; maybe TRBD2 (6 bases). The CDR3 loop spans 14 amino acids. The germline V gene has CDR1 GTSNPN and CDR2 SVGIG (reference sequence). V was shortened by 0 bases and J by 6 bases, with 15 bases between the two germline ends. The CDR3 is CAWSVRGYRSEQYF. The DNA for the CDR3 is TGTGCCTGGAGTGTACGGGGGTATCGATCCGAGCAGTACTTC.

This chain links TRBV6-1 with TRBJ1-1; TRBD1 is a possible D gene (6 bases). With 7 bases removed from V and 4 bases from J, the gap between germline ends came to 16 bases. This CDR3 is built from 14 residues. Germline lookup yields CDR1 MNHNS and CDR2 SASEGT. CDR3 bases: TGTGCCAGCACTAACTTCTTAGGGGGCACTGAAGCTTTCTTT. This sequence encodes CASTNFLGGTEAFF.

This rearrangement joins TRBV4-1 to TRBJ1-1; TRBD1 might be the D (5 bases). The CDR3 spans 13 residues. V lost 1 base, J lost 6 bases, and 9 bases lay in between. Germline assignment: CDR1 MGHRA and CDR2 YSYEKL. This chain's CDR3 is CASSQVRGAEAFF. The CDR3 DNA reads as TGCGCCAGCAGCCAAGTGCGGGGGGCTGAAGCTTTCTTT.

The chain employs TRBV6-5 and TRBJ2-7, with D perhaps TRBD1 (6 bases). V was trimmed by 6 bases and J by 5 bases, leaving 20 bases between them. Germline loops: CDR1 MNHEY, CDR2 SVGAGI. This CDR3 has 15 residues. The CDR3 region has the DNA TGTGCCAGCAGCGCAATTGAGACAGGCCCCCACGAGCAGTACTTC. Translation gives CASSAIETGPHEQYF.

This clone was found a few times. The V call is TRBV7-6, the J call TRBJ2-1, with 13 bases that match TRBD2. CDR1 is SGHVS and CDR2 is FNYEAQ in the germline V gene. V gave up 7 bases and J gave up 4 bases; unmatched junction bases: 7. CDR3 size: 16 residues. The CDR3 region is CASTSGLAGQYNEQFF. The CDR3 coding sequence is TGTGCCAGCACCTCGGGACTAGCGGGACAGTACAATGAGCAGTTCTTC.

V usage is TRBV5-1 and J usage is TRBJ1-1; D is ambiguous. The CDR3 is made up of 14 amino acids. Germline V gene data show CDR1 as SGHRS and CDR2 as YFSETQ. Trimming removed 0 bases from V and 2 bases from J, with 8 bases in between. The CDR3 protein is CASSLDNRNTEAFF. For the CDR3, the DNA is TGCGCCAGCAGCTTGGATAACAGAAACACTGAAGCTTTCTTT.

CDR3: CASRTGLNTEAFF. Written as DNA, the CDR3 is TGTGCCTCACGGACAGGGCTGAACACTGAAGCTTTCTTT. The V and J genes are TRBV30 and TRBJ1-1; TRBD1 matches 8 bases. This CDR3 is built from 13 residues. Germline V gives CDR1 GTSNPN, CDR2 SVGIG (reference sequence). After removal of 7 bases from V and 0 bases from J, the junction contained 4 bases not matched to a gene.

J is TRBJ2-3 and V is TRBV19; 7 bases are a match to TRBD1. CDR1 and CDR2 from the germline V gene are LNHDA and SQIVND (reference sequence). This CDR3 region has 17 residues. The V and J ends lost 5 bases and 2 bases, in that order; junction bases with no gene match: 13. The CDR3 is CASSLNRQGPFTDTQYF. CDR3 nucleotides: TGTGCCAGTAGTCTTAATCGACAGGGACCCTTCACAGATACGCAGTATTTT.

The rearrangement uses TRBV6-6 and TRBJ1-3; a possible D gene is TRBD1 (5 bases). CDR1 MNHNY and CDR2 SVGAGI come from the germline V gene (reference sequence). There are 15 residues in the CDR3. Trimming took off 4 bases at V and 0 bases at J, with 10 bases between the two ends. CDR3 residues: CASSSPDSSGNTIYF. The CDR3 DNA is TGTGCCAGCAGTTCGCCCGACAGCTCTGGAAACACCATATATTTT.

The V gene is TRBV30, the J gene TRBJ2-3; TRBD1 agrees at 12 bases. Germline V CDR1 and CDR2: GTSNPN, SVGIG (reference sequence). The CDR3 totals 16 residues. J lost 1 base, V lost 0 bases, and 2 bases had no gene match. The CDR3 nucleotides are TGTGCCTGGAGTGTAGGGACAGGGGGCCGCACAGATACGCAGTATTTT. Its translation: CAWSVGTGGRTDTQYF.

The chain is built from TRBV19 and TRBJ2-2; D gene uncertain. Trimming cost V 4 bases and J 5 bases, with 11 bases left between them. The germline V gene encodes CDR1 LNHDA and CDR2 SQIVND (reference sequence). This CDR3 comprises 14 residues. The CDR3 here is CASSRSRATGELFF. The CDR3 coding sequence is TGTGCCAGTAGTAGGAGTCGCGCGACCGGGGAGCTGTTTTTT.

The V call is TRBV7-8, the J call TRBJ2-1; D is uncertain. The CDR3 contains 14 residues. Germline assignment: CDR1 SGHVS and CDR2 FQNEAQ. Trimming stripped 5 bases from V and 8 bases from J, with 16 bases between. CDR3 region: CASSSKVGSDEQFF. The DNA for the CDR3 is TGTGCCAGCAGCAGTAAAGTCGGGTCTGATGAGCAGTTCTTC. The variable domain in full, completed from reference TRBV7-8 and TRBJ2-1, reads GAGVSQSPRYKVAKRGQDVALRCDPISGHVSLFWYQQALGQGPEFLTYFQNEAQLDKSGLPSDRFFAERPEGSVSTLKIQRTQQEDSAVYLCASSSKVGSDEQFFGPGTRLTVL.

This clone was counted a few times. The chain uses TRBV7-6 and TRBJ2-5; no clear D. V lost 5 bases to trimming and J lost 5 bases, with 6 bases between them. Germline CDR1 reads SGHVS; CDR2 reads FNYEAQ. The CDR3 is 11 amino acids. CDR3 sequence reads: CASSQRETQYF. The CDR3 DNA is TGTGCCAGCAGCCAGAGGGAGACCCAGTACTTC.

This clone was recorded only once. The rearrangement uses TRBV5-6 and TRBJ1-5; TRBD1 matches 10 bases. Germline lookup yields CDR1 SGHDT and CDR2 YYEEEE. The J segment lost 4 bases and the V segment lost 0 bases, leaving 1 base of the junction unmatched. This CDR3 has 15 residues. The CDR3 loop reads CASSLGQGANQPQHF. Written as DNA, the CDR3 is TGTGCCAGCAGCTTGGGACAGGGGGCAAATCAGCCCCAGCATTTT.

In this sample, this clone turned up a few times. The chain joins TRBV6-6 to TRBJ1-6; possibly TRBD1 for D (6 bases). The V gene lost 7 bases and the J gene lost 8 bases, with 12 bases spanning the gap. The CDR3 runs 13 residues. The germline gives CDR1 MNHNY, CDR2 SVGAGI (reference sequence). This chain's CDR3 is CASNIQGHSPLHF. DNA of the CDR3: TGTGCCAGCAACATACAGGGTCATTCACCCCTCCACTTT.

This chain uses TRBV5-1 with TRBJ2-3; D not resolved. There are 14 residues in the CDR3. V dropped 9 bases and J dropped 2 bases, with 16 bases sitting between them. Germline V gene sequence: CDR1 SGHRS, CDR2 YFSETQ. DNA for the CDR3: TGCGCCACCTCATGGGTCAGCGCCACAGATACGCAGTATTTT. Encoded protein: CATSWVSATDTQYF.

The chain joins TRBV9 to TRBJ1-4, with unresolved D. The CDR3 has 15 amino acids. Trimming stripped 0 bases from V and 0 bases from J, with 6 bases between. Germline CDR1 reads SGDLS; CDR2 reads YYNGEE. The CDR3 DNA is TGTGCCAGCAGCGTAGAACCGGCAACTAATGAAAAACTGTTTTTT. Amino acids: CASSVEPATNEKLFF.

On this clone itself: Other DNA sequences from this sample encode an identical CDR3 as well. CDR3 loop: CAWSVGGEQYF. In DNA form, the CDR3 reads TGTGCCTGGAGTGTAGGAGGCGAGCAGTACTTC. The genes are TRBV30 and TRBJ2-7; a possible D gene is TRBD2 (5 bases). Germline V gene data show CDR1 as GTSNPN and CDR2 as SVGIG (reference sequence). V was cut by 0 bases and J by 6 bases, with 6 bases left in between. This CDR3 spans 11 amino acids.

As to this clone: The junction departs from germline at one end; a sequencing error may be responsible. CDR3 region: CAGSEASGDYGYTF. The CDR3 coding sequence is TGTGCCGGCAGTGAAGCTTCAGGGGATTATGGCTACACCTTC. The chain has TRBV6-1 and TRBJ1-2, with D perhaps matching TRBD1 (6 bases). Germline V gene sequence: CDR1 MNHNS, CDR2 SASEGT. CDR3 length: 14 residues.

The rearrangement joins TRBV14 to TRBJ1-1; a possible D gene is TRBD1 (6 bases). The CDR3 is 13 amino acids. V lost 3 bases and J 7 bases, leaving 12 bases between the germline ends. Germline CDR1 reads SGHDN; CDR2 reads FVKESK. The CDR3 spells CASSHGTSVEAFF. The CDR3 region has the DNA TGTGCCAGCAGCCATGGGACATCAGTTGAAGCTTTCTTT.

This clone was counted a few times. V is TRBV6-4 and J is TRBJ2-1, with 8 bases lining up with TRBD2. The CDR3 extends over 17 amino acids. From germline, CDR1 is MRHNA and CDR2 SNTAGT. The trim removed 4 bases at V and 9 bases at J, leaving 17 bases unmatched. CDR3 nucleotides: TGTGCCAGCAGTGCCTCCTGGTCTAGCGGGCCGTTGACTGAGCAGTTCTTC. This translates into CASSASWSSGPLTEQFF.

This clone was observed a few times. V and J are TRBV7-8 and TRBJ2-5, with 7 nucleotides matching TRBD2. Trimming at V came to 5 bases and at J to 2 bases, leaving 5 bases not matched to a gene. CDR3 size: 14 residues. The germline V gene has CDR1 SGHVS and CDR2 FQNEAQ. Written as DNA, the CDR3 is TGTGCCAGCAGCCTCGGGACTACTCAAGAGACCCAGTACTTC. It translates to CASSLGTTQETQYF.

The chain couples TRBV11-2 to TRBJ2-3; 12 nucleotides line up with TRBD1. Germline-derived CDR1 and CDR2 are SGHAT and FQNNGV. CDR3 size: 17 residues. With V trimmed by 5 bases and J by 3 bases, 9 bases remained unmatched. CDR3 DNA: TGTGCCAGCAGCCAAGGGACAGGGGGCGCTGAAACAGATACGCAGTATTTT. Its protein product is CASSQGTGGAETDTQYF.

J is TRBJ2-7 and V is TRBV7-3, with a tentative D call TRBD2 (6 bases). Deletions cut 4 bases from V and 4 bases from J, with 11 bases between. This CDR3 has 13 residues. The germline V gene encodes CDR1 SGHTA and CDR2 FQGTGA. For the CDR3, the DNA is TGTGCCAGCAGCTCGTCGGACTATTACGAGCAGTACTTC. Residues: CASSSSDYYEQYF. The full variable domain, rest sourced from reference TRBV7-3 and TRBJ2-7, is GAGVSQTPSNKVTEKGKYVELRCDPISGHTALYWYRQSLGQGPEFLIYFQGTGAADDSGLPNDRFFAVRPEGSVSTLKIQRTERGDSAVYLCASSSSDYYEQYFGPGTRLTVT.

The rearrangement uses TRBV6-5 and TRBJ2-1; possibly TRBD1 for D (6 bases). Germline CDR1 MNHEY, CDR2 SVGAGI. Deletions cut 3 bases from V and 11 bases from J, with 20 bases between. The CDR3 has 15 residues. The chain's CDR3 is CASSYGAGVERQQFF. The CDR3 nucleotides read TGTGCCAGCAGTTATGGGGCAGGGGTAGAGCGGCAGCAGTTCTTC.

The rearrangement uses TRBV14 and TRBJ2-5; perhaps TRBD1 as D (6 bases). The CDR3 totals 16 residues. V shed 1 base and J shed 0 bases, with 12 bases lying between them. Germline CDR1 reads SGHDN; CDR2 reads FVKESK. For the CDR3, the DNA is TGTGCCAGCAGCCAAGCCAGGGGAGTATACCAAGAGACCCAGTACTTC. As protein: CASSQARGVYQETQYF.

This rearrangement joins TRBV5-6 to TRBJ1-5; 7 bases are a match to TRBD1. The germline gives CDR1 SGHDT, CDR2 YYEEEE. After removal of 0 bases from V and 4 bases from J, the junction contained 4 bases not matched to a gene. The CDR3 sequence is 15 residues long. DNA of the CDR3: TGTGCCAGCAGCTTGGCCGGCAGGGGGAATCAGCCCCAGCATTTT. Translated: CASSLAGRGNQPQHF.

V usage is TRBV5-4 and J usage is TRBJ2-2, with 10 bases lining up with TRBD2. Looked up from germline, CDR1 is SGHNT and CDR2 is YYREEE (reference sequence). J lost 1 base, V lost 0 bases, and 0 bases had no gene match. The CDR3 runs 16 residues. The CDR3 nucleotides read TGTGCCAGCAGCTTGGGACTAGCGGGGAACACCGGGGAGCTGTTTTTT. Translated, it gives CASSLGLAGNTGELFF.

This clone occurred once. This sequence joins TRBV5-6 and TRBJ2-5; D might be TRBD1 (5 bases). The CDR3 runs 12 residues. V was cut by 3 bases and J by 5 bases, with 8 bases left in between. Looked up from germline, CDR1 is SGHDT and CDR2 is YYEEEE. The CDR3 here is CASSSHRETQYF. Here the CDR3 DNA reads TGTGCCAGCAGCTCTCACAGGGAGACCCAGTACTTC.

The gene calls are TRBV21-1 and TRBJ2-7; the DNA was not used to check the table's D call, TRBD2. TRBV21-1 is classified as a pseudogene. The CDR3 totals 15 residues. The CDR3 nucleotides are TGTGCCAGCAGCACCCACGGGACTAGTTGTTCCGAGCAGTACTTC. This gives the protein CASSTHGTSCSEQYF.